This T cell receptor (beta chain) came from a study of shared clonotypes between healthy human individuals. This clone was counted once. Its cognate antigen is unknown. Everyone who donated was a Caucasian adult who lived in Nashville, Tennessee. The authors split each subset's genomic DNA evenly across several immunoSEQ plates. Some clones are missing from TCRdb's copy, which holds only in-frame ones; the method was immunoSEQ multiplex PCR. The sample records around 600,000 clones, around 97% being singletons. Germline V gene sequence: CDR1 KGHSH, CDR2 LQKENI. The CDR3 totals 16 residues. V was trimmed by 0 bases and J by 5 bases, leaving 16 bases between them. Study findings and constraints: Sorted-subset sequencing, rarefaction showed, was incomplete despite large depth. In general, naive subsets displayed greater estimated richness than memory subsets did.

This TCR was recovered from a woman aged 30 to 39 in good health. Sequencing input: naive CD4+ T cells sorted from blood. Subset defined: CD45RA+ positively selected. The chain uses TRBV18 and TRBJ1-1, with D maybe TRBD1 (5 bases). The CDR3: CASSPPGRGVWTEAFF. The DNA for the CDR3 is TGTGCCAGCTCACCACCGGGTAGGGGCGTGTGGACTGAAGCTTTCTTT. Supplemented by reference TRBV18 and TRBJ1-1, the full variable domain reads NAGVMQNPRHLVRRRGQEARLRCSPMKGHSHVYWYRQLPEEGLKFMVYLQKENIIDESGMPKERFSAEFPKEGPSILRIQQVVRGDSAAYFCASSPPGRGVWTEAFFGQGTRLTVV.